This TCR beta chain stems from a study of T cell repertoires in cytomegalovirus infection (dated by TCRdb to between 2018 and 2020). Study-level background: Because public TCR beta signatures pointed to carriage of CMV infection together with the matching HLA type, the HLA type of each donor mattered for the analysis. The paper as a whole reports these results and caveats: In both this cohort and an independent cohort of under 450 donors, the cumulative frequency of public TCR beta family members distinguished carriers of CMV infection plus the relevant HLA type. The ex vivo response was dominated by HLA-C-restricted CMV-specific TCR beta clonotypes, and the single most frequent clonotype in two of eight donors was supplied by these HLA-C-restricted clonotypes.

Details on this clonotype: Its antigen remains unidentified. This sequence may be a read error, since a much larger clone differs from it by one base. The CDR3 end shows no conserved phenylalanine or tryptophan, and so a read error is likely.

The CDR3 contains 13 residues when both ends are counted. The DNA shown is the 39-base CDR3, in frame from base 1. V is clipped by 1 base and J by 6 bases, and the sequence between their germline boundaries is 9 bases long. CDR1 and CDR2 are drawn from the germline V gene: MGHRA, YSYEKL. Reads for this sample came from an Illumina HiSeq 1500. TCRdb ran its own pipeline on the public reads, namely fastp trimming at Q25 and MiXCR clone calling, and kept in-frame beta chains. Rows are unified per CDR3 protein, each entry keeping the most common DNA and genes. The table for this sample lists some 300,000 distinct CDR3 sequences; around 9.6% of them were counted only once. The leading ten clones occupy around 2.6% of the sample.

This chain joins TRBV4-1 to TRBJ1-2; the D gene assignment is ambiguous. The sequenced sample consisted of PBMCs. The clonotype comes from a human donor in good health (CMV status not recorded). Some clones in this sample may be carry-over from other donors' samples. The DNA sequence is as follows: TGCGCCAGCAGCCAAGGAGGCAGGCATGGCTACACCTTA. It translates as CASSQGGRHGYTL.